Below are 9 T cell receptor beta chains sequenced from a single sample in a study of T cells in Graves' hyperthyroidism and ophthalmopathy. TCR beta CDR3 sequences were amplified from RNA transcripts. The TCR CDR3 first-round RT-PCR relied on the HTBI primer set. TCRdb called the multiplex PCR reads again in MiXCR, with one record for every CDR3 protein. The profile shows around 800,000 distinct CDR3 sequences, 35% to 45% of them singletons. Sequenced: blood. The source is a man younger than 35 with Graves' hyperthyroidism.

This chain connects TRBV20-1 to TRBJ2-7; TRBD2 matches at 8 bases. Germline V CDR1 and CDR2: DFQATT, SNEGSKA (reference sequence). This CDR3 contains 16 residues. Trimming removed 3 bases from V and 1 base from J; junction bases left unmatched: 11. The CDR3 is CSASTRGRGVSYEQYF. CDR3 DNA: TGCAGTGCTAGTACGCGTGGGCGGGGGGTATCCTACGAGCAGTACTTC.

This clonotype was counted ten times or more. The chain couples TRBV4-1 to TRBJ1-2; D unclear. The V and J ends lost 1 base and 0 bases respectively, with 6 bases between them. The germline V gene encodes CDR1 MGHRA and CDR2 YSYEKL. The CDR3 is 14 amino acids. In nucleotides, the CDR3 is TGCGCCAGCAGCCAAGTAGGGACTAACTATGGCTACACCTTC. As protein: CASSQVGTNYGYTF.

This clonotype was seen at least ten times. CDR3 DNA: TGCAGCGTTGAAGCGCAGGGCATCACTGAAGCTTTCTTT. It codes for CSVEAQGITEAFF. The chain joins TRBV29-1 to TRBJ1-1; tentative D call: TRBD1 (5 bases). Germline V gene data show CDR1 as SQVTM and CDR2 as ANQGSEA. The length of the CDR3 is 13 residues. V was shortened by 1 base and J by 4 bases, with 10 bases between the two germline ends.

Ten or more counts support this clonotype. CDR3: CASSVRVWDSPLHF. The DNA for the CDR3 is TGTGCCAGCAGCGTAAGAGTTTGGGATTCACCCCTCCACTTT. This chain links TRBV9 with TRBJ1-6; D gene ambiguous. The CDR3 runs to 14 residues. Trimming took off 1 base at V and 8 bases at J, with 10 bases between the two ends. Germline V CDR1 and CDR2: SGDLS, YYNGEE.

J is TRBJ2-7 and V is TRBV7-2, with D perhaps given as TRBD1 or TRBD2 (5 bases each). CDR1 and CDR2 (germline): SGHTA, FQGNSA. Trimming removed 3 bases from V and 3 bases from J, with 15 bases in between. The CDR3 is made up of 15 amino acids. CDR3 sequence: CASSFFVGESYEQYF. The CDR3 DNA reads as TGTGCCAGCAGCTTTTTCGTAGGGGAGAGCTACGAGCAGTACTTC.

The chain combines TRBV4-1 with TRBJ1-1; D gene unclear. CDR1 MGHRA and CDR2 YSYEKL come from the germline V gene. The V and J ends lost 3 bases and 6 bases respectively, with 8 bases between them. The CDR3 length is 12 residues. The CDR3 DNA sequence: TGCGCCAGCAGCCAGGGAAAAGCTGAAGCTTTCTTT. Amino acids: CASSQGKAEAFF.

This clonotype was counted at least ten times. V gene TRBV29-1 combines with J gene TRBJ2-7; 7 bases agree with TRBD1. CDR1 is SQVTM and CDR2 is ANQGSEA in the germline V gene. V lost 5 bases to trimming and J lost 2 bases; unmatched junction nucleotides: 15. The CDR3 totals 16 residues. CDR3 in DNA: TGCAGCGTTTCCCAGGGATGGGGGACAGAGCCCTACGAGCAGTACTTC. Protein product: CSVSQGWGTEPYEQYF.

This clonotype was seen repeatedly, ten times or more. The CDR3, as DNA: TGTGCCAGTAAGTACAGAACGTATAGCAATCAGCCCCAGCATTTT. It is translated as CASKYRTYSNQPQHF. The chain links TRBV19 to TRBJ1-5; D unresolved. The CDR3 extends over 15 amino acids. CDR1 is LNHDA, CDR2 SQIVND, per germline (reference sequence). The ends were cut back, 7 bases at V and 0 bases at J, with 13 bases in the middle.

This clonotype was detected many times. V usage is TRBV2 and J usage is TRBJ2-5; 12 bases fit TRBD2. The CDR3 length is 16 residues. Germline values: CDR1 SNHLY, CDR2 FYNNEI. With V trimmed by 1 base and J by 5 bases, 5 bases remained unmatched. The CDR3 DNA reads TGTGCCAGCAGTGAAGGACTAGCGGGAGATGTTGAGACCCAGTACTTC. This codes for CASSEGLAGDVETQYF.